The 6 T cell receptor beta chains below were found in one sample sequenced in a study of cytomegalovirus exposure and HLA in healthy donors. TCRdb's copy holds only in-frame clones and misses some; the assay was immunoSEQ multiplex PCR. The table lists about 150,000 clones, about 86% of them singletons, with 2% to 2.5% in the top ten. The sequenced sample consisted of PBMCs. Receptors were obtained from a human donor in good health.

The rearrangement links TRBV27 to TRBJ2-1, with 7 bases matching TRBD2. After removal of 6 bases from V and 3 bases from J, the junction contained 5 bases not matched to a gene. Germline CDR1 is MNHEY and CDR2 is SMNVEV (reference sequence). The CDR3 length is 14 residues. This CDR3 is CASRVGGLYNEQFF. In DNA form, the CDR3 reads TGTGCCAGCAGAGTGGGAGGGCTCTACAATGAGCAGTTCTTC.

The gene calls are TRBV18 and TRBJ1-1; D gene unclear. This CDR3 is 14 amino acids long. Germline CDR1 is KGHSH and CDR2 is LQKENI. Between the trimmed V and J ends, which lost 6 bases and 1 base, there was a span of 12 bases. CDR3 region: CASSSFSGNTEAFF. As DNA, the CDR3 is TGTGCCAGCTCGTCCTTTTCGGGGAACACTGAAGCTTTCTTT.

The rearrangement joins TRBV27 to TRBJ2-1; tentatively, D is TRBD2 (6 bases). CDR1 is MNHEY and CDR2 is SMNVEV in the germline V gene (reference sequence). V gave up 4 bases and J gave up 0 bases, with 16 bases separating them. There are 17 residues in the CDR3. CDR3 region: CASSSNRGASSYNEQFF. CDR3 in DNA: TGTGCCAGCAGTTCCAACCGCGGGGCCAGCTCCTACAATGAGCAGTTCTTC.

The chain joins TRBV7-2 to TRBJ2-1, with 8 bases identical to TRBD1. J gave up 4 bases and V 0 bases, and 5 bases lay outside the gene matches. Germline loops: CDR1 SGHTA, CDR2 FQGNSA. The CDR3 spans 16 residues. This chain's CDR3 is CASSLATGVPYNEQFF. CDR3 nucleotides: TGTGCCAGCAGCTTAGCGACAGGGGTGCCATACAATGAGCAGTTCTTC.

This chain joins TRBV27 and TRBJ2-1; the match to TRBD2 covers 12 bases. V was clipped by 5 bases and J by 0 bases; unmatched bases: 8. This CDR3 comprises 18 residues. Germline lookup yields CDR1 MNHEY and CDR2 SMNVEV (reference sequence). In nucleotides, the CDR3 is TGTGCCAGCAGTACGCTACTAGCGGGAGGTCTCTCCTACAATGAGCAGTTCTTC. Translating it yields CASSTLLAGGLSYNEQFF.

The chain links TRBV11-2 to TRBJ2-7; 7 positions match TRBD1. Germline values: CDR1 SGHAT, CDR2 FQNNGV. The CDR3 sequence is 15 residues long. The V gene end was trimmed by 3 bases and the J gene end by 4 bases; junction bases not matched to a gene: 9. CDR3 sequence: CASSFRDSSFYEQYF. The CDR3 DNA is TGTGCCAGCAGCTTCCGGGACAGTTCCTTTTACGAGCAGTACTTC.